The source of this TCR beta chain is a study of cytomegalovirus exposure and HLA in healthy donors. Study-level results: The study recorded over 150 TCR beta chains that were cytomegalovirus-associated.

About this clone itself: The target antigen is unknown.

The protocol was immunoSEQ multiplex PCR, while the TCRdb copy is restricted to in-frame clones and leaves out a portion. The data hold 200,000 to 300,000 clones, with roughly 91% observed a single time. Specimen: PBMCs. The sequence was obtained from a woman in her 30s in good health and CMV-seronegative.

The CDR3 spells CASSQGENNEQFF. The CDR3 DNA reads as TGTGCCAGCAGCCAGGGAGAGAACAATGAGCAGTTCTTC. The chain couples TRBV7-9 to TRBJ2-1; D assignment may be TRBD1 or TRBD2 (5 bases each). CDR3 size: 13 residues. Germline assignment: CDR1 SEHNR and CDR2 FQNEAQ (reference sequence). The V end was cut by 5 bases, the J end by 5 bases, with 10 bases between.